The clone carrying this T cell receptor (beta chain) registers medium-sized by frequency. Germline V CDR1 and CDR2: MNHEY, SVGAGI. The CDR3 sequence is 13 residues long. TRB was amplified by touch-down multiplex PCR, primer pools A and B combined. TCRdb reanalyzed the multiplex PCR reads and collapses them to one entry per CDR3 protein, without DNA. The sample data list some 3,500 distinct CDR3 sequences. The record originates from a study of T cell clusters in autoimmune cytopenias. Approximately 36,000 genome equivalents of blood DNA were amplified for TRB. This sequence joins TRBV6-5 and TRBJ1-2; checking the TCRdb D call of TRBD1 is not possible without DNA. Input material: peripheral blood. This receptor was obtained from a human donor with an autoimmune cytopenia or autoimmune hepatitis (not recorded which). This CDR3 is CASTQRDGYGYTF.